This T cell receptor beta chain was profiled in a study of OX40 agonist ivuxolimab in advanced cancers. The overall study: Cancers in dose escalation were hepatocellular, melanoma, renal cell and head and neck.

Sequencing was performed with immunoSEQ multiplex PCR; in TCRdb, only in-frame clones are kept and a portion is missing. The sample contains around 90,000 clones, roughly 90% of which appear only once. Germline CDR1 is MDHEN and CDR2 is SYDVKM. Trimming stripped 4 bases from V and 0 bases from J, with 13 bases between. CDR3 length: 16 amino acids. The starting material was CD4+ or CD8+ T cells sorted from blood, obtained in a trial of the OX40 agonist ivuxolimab. The chain combines TRBV28 with TRBJ2-1, with D perhaps matching TRBD2 (5 bases). This receptor was identified in an adult with an advanced solid tumor such as melanoma, head and neck, liver or kidney cancer. CDR3 bases: TGTGCCAGCAGTTCCCGGGGAAGGAACTCCTACAATGAGCAGTTCTTC. Translated, it gives CASSSRGRNSYNEQFF.